These 32 T cell receptor beta chains were all obtained from the same sample, sequenced in a study of blood T cell repertoires in COVID-19. The table came from immunoSEQ multiplex PCR; TCRdb's copy has only in-frame clones and leaves some out. Found here are roughly 140,000 clones, 84% of them singletons; the top ten hold less than 6%. The sample comprised PBMCs or T cells enriched from blood (not recorded which). The receptors here all came from a woman between 50 and 59 years old who had been exposed to COVID-19.

The V call is TRBV12-3 or TRBV12-4, the J call TRBJ2-3; unclear D gene. V was clipped by 1 base and J by 4 bases, with 6 bases between them. This CDR3 is 13 amino acids long. The CDR3 nucleotides are TGTGCCAGCAGTTTAGTGGCCCCAGATACGCAGTATTTT. Its protein product is CASSLVAPDTQYF.

The chain links TRBV5-1 to TRBJ2-1; a possible D gene is TRBD2 (5 bases). The CDR3 loop spans 12 amino acids. Germline CDR1 is SGHRS and CDR2 is YFSETQ. Trimming shortened V by 0 bases and J by 10 bases, and 8 bases separated the two germline ends. DNA of the CDR3: TGCGCCAGCAGCTTGGCCGGGGAAGAGCAGTTCTTC. This sequence encodes CASSLAGEEQFF.

V and J are TRBV3-1 (or the pseudogene TRBV3-2) and TRBJ1-4; the match to TRBD1 covers 10 bases. The CDR3 sequence is 15 residues long. Germline trimming cut 4 bases from V and 7 bases from J; bases unmatched to any gene: 6. Germline V CDR1 and CDR2: LGHDT, YNNKEL (reference sequence). The CDR3 DNA is TGTGCCAGCAGCCCGCTGACAGGGGGCAGTGAAAAACTGTTTTTT. This codes for CASSPLTGGSEKLFF.

The rearrangement links TRBV18 to TRBJ1-3; D might be TRBD1 (5 bases). The germline V gene encodes CDR1 KGHSH and CDR2 LQKENI. The CDR3 has 15 amino acids. Trimming stripped 3 bases from V and 3 bases from J, with 12 bases between. CDR3 in amino acids: CASSPSGGGGNTIYF. The CDR3 coding sequence is TGTGCCAGCTCACCTTCGGGGGGAGGTGGAAACACCATATATTTT.

This clone has just one count. As DNA, the CDR3 is TGTGCCAGCAGCAAAGACCGGCCGGTCGACACAGCAAACAGGGCCCCAGGAGAGACCCAGTACTTC. This encodes CASSKDRPVDTANRAPGETQYF. V gene TRBV21-1 combines with J gene TRBJ2-5; the DNA was not compared with TRBD1, the D call given in the table. TRBV21-1 counts as a pseudogene. CDR3 length: 22 residues.

The chain is built from TRBV6-5 and TRBJ2-1, with 10 bases aligning to TRBD1. CDR3 length equals 14 residues. Germline V gene sequence: CDR1 MNHEY, CDR2 SVGAGI. The V and J ends lost 10 bases and 5 bases, in that order; junction bases with no gene match: 8. The CDR3 DNA reads TGTGCCACCTTGAGGACAGGGGGTAACAATGAGCAGTTCTTC. The encoded protein is CATLRTGGNNEQFF.

V is TRBV27 and J is TRBJ2-2; TRBD1 might be the D (6 bases). The CDR3 is 16 residues long. Germline V gene lookup returns CDR1 MNHEY and CDR2 SMNVEV (reference sequence). Trimming cost V 5 bases and J 4 bases, with 17 bases left between them. The CDR3: CASSLEHRVGTGELFF. In nucleotides, the CDR3 is TGTGCCAGCAGTCTTGAGCACAGGGTTGGCACCGGGGAGCTGTTTTTT.

This sequence joins TRBV10-3 and TRBJ2-7, with D possibly matching TRBD2 (6 bases). The CDR3 contains 12 residues. V was clipped by 4 bases and J by 2 bases, with 6 bases between them. Germline values: CDR1 ENHRY, CDR2 SYGVKD. The DNA of the CDR3 is TGTGCCATCAGTGGCGGGGCCTACGAGCAGTACTTC. It encodes CAISGGAYEQYF.

V and J are TRBV7-8 and TRBJ2-2, with TRBD1 matching over 8 bases. The V gene end was trimmed by 4 bases and the J gene end by 3 bases; junction bases not matched to a gene: 7. Germline-derived CDR1 and CDR2 are SGHVS and FQNEAQ. This CDR3 region has 16 residues. CDR3 amino acids: CASSSPDRVDTGELFF. For the CDR3, the DNA is TGTGCCAGCAGCTCCCCGGACAGGGTTGACACCGGGGAGCTGTTTTTT.

This CDR3 is CASSPHQGLAGSYEQYF. DNA of the CDR3: TGTGCCAGCAGCCCCCATCAGGGACTAGCGGGATCATACGAGCAGTACTTC. The genes are TRBV9 and TRBJ2-7; 13 positions match TRBD2. The CDR3 totals 17 residues. J lost 4 bases, V lost 4 bases, and 11 bases had no gene match. Germline assignment: CDR1 SGDLS and CDR2 YYNGEE.

This clone was seen a single time. The V gene is TRBV21-1, the J gene TRBJ2-3; the D call TRBD2 from the table was never checked on the DNA. TRBV21-1 is shown as a pseudogene. CDR3 length: 18 amino acids. In DNA, the CDR3 is TGTGCCAGCAGCAAAGTTCTAGCGGGGGTCCCTCGCACAGATACGCAGTATTTT. Protein product: CASSKVLAGVPRTDTQYF.

The CDR3 loop is CASSVGTAANTEAFF. The CDR3 region has the DNA TGTGCCAGCAGCGTCGGGACAGCTGCAAACACTGAAGCTTTCTTT. This rearrangement joins TRBV9 to TRBJ1-1; 7 positions match TRBD1. V shed 2 bases and J 2 bases; nucleotides not matched to a gene: 6. The CDR3 loop spans 15 amino acids. Looked up from germline, CDR1 is SGDLS and CDR2 is YYNGEE.

The V gene is TRBV15, the J gene TRBJ1-4; D unclear. From germline, CDR1 is LNHNV and CDR2 YYDKDF (reference sequence). V was cut by 2 bases and J by 8 bases, with 12 bases left in between. The CDR3 sequence is 14 residues long. The DNA of the CDR3 is TGTGCCACCAGCAGAACCCGAGCGGGCGAAAAACTGTTTTTT. Its protein product is CATSRTRAGEKLFF.

The rearrangement uses TRBV5-1 and TRBJ2-3, with 9 bases aligning to TRBD2. The CDR3 has 17 amino acids. The germline CDR1 and CDR2 sequences are SGHRS and YFSETQ. The junction had 12 bases not matched to a gene; V was cut back by 4 bases and J by 3 bases. This CDR3 reads CASSLRGSGRGTDTQYF. The CDR3 bases are TGCGCCAGCAGCCTTCGGGGTAGCGGGAGAGGGACAGATACGCAGTATTTT.

This clone was found many times. CDR3 loop: CASSAGGSKNIQYF. In DNA, the CDR3 is TGCGCCAGCAGCGCAGGGGGATCCAAAAACATTCAGTACTTC. V gene TRBV5-1 combines with J gene TRBJ2-4; TRBD1 matches at 7 bases. CDR3 size: 14 residues. CDR1 and CDR2 (germline): SGHRS, YFSETQ. Trimming at V came to 4 bases and at J to 2 bases, leaving 3 bases not matched to a gene.

The rearrangement joins TRBV5-8 to TRBJ1-2; tentative D call: TRBD1 (5 bases). Trimming left V 6 bases short and J 6 bases short, with 15 bases between. This CDR3 is built from 13 residues. Germline loops: CDR1 SGHTS, CDR2 YDEGEE. Here the CDR3 reads CASIRTPGHGYTF. The CDR3 coding sequence is TGTGCCAGCATCCGGACACCCGGCCATGGCTACACCTTC.

The chain couples TRBV5-1 to TRBJ2-5; 14 positions match TRBD2. J was trimmed by 0 bases and V by 4 bases; bases with no gene match: 11. The germline V gene has CDR1 SGHRS and CDR2 YFSETQ. The CDR3 covers 19 residues. Written as DNA, the CDR3 is TGCGCCAGCAGCCCGAAAGGGACTAGCGGGGGCCTTTACCAAGAGACCCAGTACTTC. Its protein product is CASSPKGTSGGLYQETQYF. The variable domain in full, completed from reference TRBV5-1 and TRBJ2-5, reads KAGVTQTPRYLIKTRGQQVTLSCSPISGHRSVSWYQQTPGQGLQFLFEYFSETQRNKGNFPGRFSGRQFSNSRSEMNVSTLELGDSALYLCASSPKGTSGGLYQETQYFGPGTRLLVL.

The chain links TRBV27 to TRBJ2-7; D gene ambiguous. The CDR3 loop spans 14 amino acids. Germline-derived CDR1 and CDR2 are MNHEY and SMNVEV (reference sequence). V was cut by 5 bases and J by 1 base, with 12 bases left in between. CDR3 sequence (DNA): TGTGCCAGCAGTCCCCGGTTAGCTTCCTACGAGCAGTACTTC. Protein: CASSPRLASYEQYF.

The rearrangement uses TRBV2 and TRBJ1-5, with 7 bases matching TRBD1. The CDR3 has 14 residues. Germline values: CDR1 SNHLY, CDR2 FYNNEI. Trimming removed 3 bases from V and 4 bases from J; junction bases left unmatched: 3. CDR3 residues: CASSESGGNQPQHF. As DNA, the CDR3 is TGTGCCAGCAGTGAGTCAGGGGGGAATCAGCCCCAGCATTTT. Using reference TRBV2 and TRBJ1-5 for the parts outside the CDR3, the full variable domain is EPEVTQTPSHQVTQMGQEVILRCVPISNHLYFYWYRQILGQKVEFLVSFYNNEISEKSEIFDDQFSVERPDGSNFTLKIRSTKLEDSAMYFCASSESGGNQPQHFGDGTRLSIL.

V is TRBV4-3 and J is TRBJ1-6; 7 bases fit TRBD1. CDR1 is LGHNA, CDR2 YSLEER, per germline. V lost 2 bases, J lost 7 bases, and 14 bases stayed unmatched. This CDR3 is 18 amino acids long. In DNA form, the CDR3 reads TGCGCCAGCAGCCAATTTCGACAGGGTAATGGGGAGAATTCACCCCTCCACTTT. Translating gives CASSQFRQGNGENSPLHF.

About this clone: Other DNA sequences within the sample encode an identical CDR3. The chain has TRBV6-2 or TRBV6-3 and TRBJ1-1; TRBD1 matches at 7 bases. CDR3 size: 13 residues. CDR1 MNHEY and CDR2 SVGEGT come from the germline V gene. With V trimmed by 6 bases and J by 1 base, 2 bases remained unmatched. The chain's CDR3 is CASSRQGNTEAFF. As DNA, the CDR3 is TGTGCCAGCAGCCGACAGGGGAACACTGAAGCTTTCTTT.

The chain carries TRBV9 and TRBJ2-1; D remains unclear. Germline-derived CDR1 and CDR2 are SGDLS and YYNGEE. V shed 1 base and J shed 10 bases, with 12 bases lying between them. The CDR3 totals 13 residues. The CDR3 DNA reads as TGTGCCAGCAGCGTAAGGAGTTCAGCGGAGCAGTTCTTC. It is translated as CASSVRSSAEQFF.

The chain recombines TRBV19 with TRBJ1-3, with 8 bases matching TRBD1. The CDR3 is 16 residues long. The germline CDR1 and CDR2 sequences are LNHDA and SQIVND (reference sequence). J was trimmed by 3 bases and V by 7 bases; bases with no gene match: 11. The CDR3 region is CASTAGTGGFGNTIYF. CDR3 nucleotides: TGTGCCAGTACCGCGGGCACAGGGGGGTTTGGAAACACCATATATTTT. The full variable domain, in which reference TRBV19 and TRBJ1-3 provide the parts outside the CDR3, is DGGITQSPKYLFRKEGQNVTLSCEQNLNHDAMYWYRQDPGQGLRLIYYSQIVNDFQKGDIAEGYSVSREKKESFPLTVTSAQKNPTAFYLCASTAGTGGFGNTIYFGEGSWLTVV.

The chain links TRBV27 to TRBJ1-1; D is uncertain. Germline CDR1 and CDR2: MNHEY and SMNVEV (reference sequence). Trimming removed 7 bases at V and 2 bases at J, with 14 bases between. The CDR3 runs 14 residues. The CDR3 DNA sequence: TGTGCCAGCACCCGAACCGGGGTAAACACTGAAGCTTTCTTT. This sequence encodes CASTRTGVNTEAFF.

The V call is TRBV28, the J call TRBJ1-2, with a tentative D call TRBD1 (5 bases). Germline V CDR1 and CDR2: MDHEN, SYDVKM. The ends were cut back, 7 bases at V and 4 bases at J, with 16 bases in the middle. This CDR3 is built from 14 residues. CDR3 DNA: TGTGCCAGCACCGAAAGTAGGGGCCTCTATGGCTACACCTTC. It is translated as CASTESRGLYGYTF.

The chain has TRBV5-4 and TRBJ1-5; D remains unclear. CDR3 length equals 13 residues. V was cut by 0 bases and J by 6 bases, with 7 bases left in between. Looked up from germline, CDR1 is SGHNT and CDR2 is YYREEE (reference sequence). The CDR3 DNA sequence: TGTGCCAGCAGCTTGGACGTCGGTCAGCCCCAGCATTTT. Protein: CASSLDVGQPQHF.

The rearrangement joins TRBV14 to TRBJ2-7; TRBD1 might be the D (6 bases). The V gene's germline CDR1 is SGHDN and CDR2 FVKESK. V was shortened by 10 bases and J by 0 bases, with 16 bases between the two germline ends. The CDR3 extends over 14 amino acids. CDR3 in amino acids: CATFLQGPSYEQYF. Written as DNA, the CDR3 is TGTGCCACGTTCTTACAGGGCCCCTCCTACGAGCAGTACTTC.

The chain carries TRBV27 and TRBJ1-1; 8 bases are shared with TRBD1. Germline V CDR1 and CDR2: MNHEY, SMNVEV (reference sequence). The junction had 5 bases not matched to a gene; V was cut back by 3 bases and J by 2 bases. This CDR3 has 15 residues. The CDR3 DNA is TGTGCCAGCAGTTTCTCGGACAGGGTCAACACTGAAGCTTTCTTT. The encoded protein is CASSFSDRVNTEAFF.

The sample holds a few counts of this clone. The gene calls are TRBV3-1 (or the pseudogene TRBV3-2) and TRBJ1-3; possible D gene TRBD1, 6 bases. With 4 bases removed from V and 2 bases from J, the gap between germline ends came to 15 bases. CDR1 LGHDT and CDR2 YNNKEL come from the germline V gene (reference sequence). The CDR3 has 16 residues. CDR3 DNA sequence: TGTGCCAGCAGCCGGACAGCCGGTAATGCTGGAAACACCATATATTTT. It is translated as CASSRTAGNAGNTIYF.

The chain joins TRBV20-1 to TRBJ2-3, with 11 bases lining up with TRBD2. The CDR3 runs 15 residues. Trimming at V came to 3 bases and at J to 5 bases, leaving 7 bases not matched to a gene. Germline CDR1 and CDR2: DFQATT and SNEGSKA (reference sequence). DNA for the CDR3: TGCAGTGCTAGTGGTCTAGCGGGGGGCGGAGATACGCAGTATTTT. Translation gives CSASGLAGGGDTQYF.

This clone was observed a single time. The V and J genes are TRBV19 and TRBJ2-3; no clear D. The CDR3 length is 13 residues. The V gene's germline CDR1 is LNHDA and CDR2 SQIVND (reference sequence). Trimming took off 5 bases at V and 2 bases at J, with 8 bases between the two ends. CDR3 sequence reads: CASSPGPTDTQYF. CDR3 in DNA: TGTGCCAGTAGTCCAGGCCCCACAGATACGCAGTATTTT.

J is TRBJ1-2 and V is TRBV10-3, with TRBD1 identical over 11 bases. Germline CDR1 and CDR2: ENHRY and SYGVKD. With 3 bases clipped from V and 3 bases from J, the junction kept 6 bases outside the gene matches. CDR3 size: 16 residues. Written as DNA, the CDR3 is TGTGCCATCAGTGACCCGGGACAGGGGGGAGACTATGGCTACACCTTC. This sequence encodes CAISDPGQGGDYGYTF.